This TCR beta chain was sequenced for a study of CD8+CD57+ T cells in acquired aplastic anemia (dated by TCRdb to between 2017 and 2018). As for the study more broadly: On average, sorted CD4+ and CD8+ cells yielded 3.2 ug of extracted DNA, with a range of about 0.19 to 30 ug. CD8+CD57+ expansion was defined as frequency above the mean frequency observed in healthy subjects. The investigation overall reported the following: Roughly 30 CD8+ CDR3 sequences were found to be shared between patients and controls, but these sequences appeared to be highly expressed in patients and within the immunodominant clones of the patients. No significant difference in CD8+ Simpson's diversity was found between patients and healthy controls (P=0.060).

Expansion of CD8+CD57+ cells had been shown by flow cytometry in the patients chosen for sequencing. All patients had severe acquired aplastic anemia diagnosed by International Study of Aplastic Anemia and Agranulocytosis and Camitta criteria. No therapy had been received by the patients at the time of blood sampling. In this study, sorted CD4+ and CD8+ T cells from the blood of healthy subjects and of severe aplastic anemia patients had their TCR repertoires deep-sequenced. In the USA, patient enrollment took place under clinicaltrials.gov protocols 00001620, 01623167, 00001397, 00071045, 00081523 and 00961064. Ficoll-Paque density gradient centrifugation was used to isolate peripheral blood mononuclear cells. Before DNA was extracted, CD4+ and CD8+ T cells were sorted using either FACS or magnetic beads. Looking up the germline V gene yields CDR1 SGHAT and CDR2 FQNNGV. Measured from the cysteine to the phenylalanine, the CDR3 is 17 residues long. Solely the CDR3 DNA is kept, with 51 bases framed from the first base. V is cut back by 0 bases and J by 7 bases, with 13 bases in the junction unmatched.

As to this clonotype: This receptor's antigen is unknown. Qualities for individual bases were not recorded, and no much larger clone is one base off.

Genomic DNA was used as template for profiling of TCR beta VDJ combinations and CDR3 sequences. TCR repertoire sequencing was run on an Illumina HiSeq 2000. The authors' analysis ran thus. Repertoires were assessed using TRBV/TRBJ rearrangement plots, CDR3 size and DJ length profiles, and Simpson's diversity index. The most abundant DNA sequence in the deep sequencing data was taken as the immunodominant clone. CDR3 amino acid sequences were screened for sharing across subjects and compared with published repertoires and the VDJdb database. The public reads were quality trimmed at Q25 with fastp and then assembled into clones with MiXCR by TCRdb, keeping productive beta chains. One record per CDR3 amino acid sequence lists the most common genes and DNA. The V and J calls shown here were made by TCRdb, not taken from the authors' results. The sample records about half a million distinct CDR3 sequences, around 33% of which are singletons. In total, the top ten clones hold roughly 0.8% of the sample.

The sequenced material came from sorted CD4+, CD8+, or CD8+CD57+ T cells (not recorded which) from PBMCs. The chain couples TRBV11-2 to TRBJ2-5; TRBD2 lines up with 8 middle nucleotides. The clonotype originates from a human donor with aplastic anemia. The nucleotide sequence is TGTGCCAGCAGCTTAGAGGGGCCTAGCGGGTACGCCGGGACCCAGTACTTC. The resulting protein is CASSLEGPSGYAGTQYF.